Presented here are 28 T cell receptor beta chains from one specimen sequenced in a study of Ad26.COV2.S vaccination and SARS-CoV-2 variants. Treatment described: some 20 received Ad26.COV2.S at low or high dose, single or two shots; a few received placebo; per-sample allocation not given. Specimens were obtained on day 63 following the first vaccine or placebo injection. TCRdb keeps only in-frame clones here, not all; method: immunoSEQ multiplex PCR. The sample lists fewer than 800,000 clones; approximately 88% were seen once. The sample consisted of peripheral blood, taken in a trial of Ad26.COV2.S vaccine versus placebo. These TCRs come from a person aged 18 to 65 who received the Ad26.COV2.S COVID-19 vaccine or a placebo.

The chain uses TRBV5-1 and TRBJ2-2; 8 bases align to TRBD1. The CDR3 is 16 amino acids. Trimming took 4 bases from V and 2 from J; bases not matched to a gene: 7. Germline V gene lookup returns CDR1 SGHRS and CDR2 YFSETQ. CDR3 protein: CASSVRTGYNTGELFF. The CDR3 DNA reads TGCGCCAGCAGCGTTCGGACAGGGTATAACACCGGGGAGCTGTTTTTT. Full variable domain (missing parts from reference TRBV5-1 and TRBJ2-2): KAGVTQTPRYLIKTRGQQVTLSCSPISGHRSVSWYQQTPGQGLQFLFEYFSETQRNKGNFPGRFSGRQFSNSRSEMNVSTLELGDSALYLCASSVRTGYNTGELFFGEGSRLTVL.

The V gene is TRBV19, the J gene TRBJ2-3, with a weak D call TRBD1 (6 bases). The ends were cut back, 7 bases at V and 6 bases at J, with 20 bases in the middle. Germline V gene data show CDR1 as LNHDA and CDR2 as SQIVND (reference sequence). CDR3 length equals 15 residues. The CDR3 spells CASKPGTRLSDTQYF. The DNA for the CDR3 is TGTGCCAGTAAGCCTGGGACAAGGCTATCGGATACGCAGTATTTT. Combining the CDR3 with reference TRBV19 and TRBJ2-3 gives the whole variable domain DGGITQSPKYLFRKEGQNVTLSCEQNLNHDAMYWYRQDPGQGLRLIYYSQIVNDFQKGDIAEGYSVSREKKESFPLTVTSAQKNPTAFYLCASKPGTRLSDTQYFGPGTRLTVL.

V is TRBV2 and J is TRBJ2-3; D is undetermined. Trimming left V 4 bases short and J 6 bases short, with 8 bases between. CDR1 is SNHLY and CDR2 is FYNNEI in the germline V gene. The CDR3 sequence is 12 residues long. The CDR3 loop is CASSGTFDTQYF. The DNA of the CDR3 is TGTGCCAGCAGTGGGACGTTCGATACGCAGTATTTT.

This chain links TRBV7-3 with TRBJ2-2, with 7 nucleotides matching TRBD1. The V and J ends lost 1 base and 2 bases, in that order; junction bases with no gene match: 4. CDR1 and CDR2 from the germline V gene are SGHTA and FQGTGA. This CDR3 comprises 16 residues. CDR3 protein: CASSLMRGQNTGELFF. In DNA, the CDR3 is TGTGCCAGCAGCTTAATGAGGGGGCAAAACACCGGGGAGCTGTTTTTT.

The CDR3 DNA is TGTGCCAGCAGCCGCCCCGGCGGGGATGGCTACACCTTC. Translating gives CASSRPGGDGYTF. This chain links TRBV6-5 with TRBJ1-2; no clear D gene. The CDR3 is made up of 13 amino acids. V was cut by 6 bases and J by 6 bases, with 14 bases left in between. Per the germline V gene, CDR1 is MNHEY and CDR2 is SVGAGI.

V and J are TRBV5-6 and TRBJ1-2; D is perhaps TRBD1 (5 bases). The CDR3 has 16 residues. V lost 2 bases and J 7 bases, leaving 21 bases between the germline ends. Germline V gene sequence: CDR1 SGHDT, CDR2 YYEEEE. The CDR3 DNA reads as TGTGCCAGCAGCTTTGCGGGTGGTGGGGGGACGGCTGGCTACACCTTC. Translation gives CASSFAGGGGTAGYTF. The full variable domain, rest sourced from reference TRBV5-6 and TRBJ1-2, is DAGVTQSPTHLIKTRGQQVTLRCSPKSGHDTVSWYQQALGQGPQFIFQYYEEEERQRGNFPDRFSGHQFPNYSSELNVNALLLGDSALYLCASSFAGGGGTAGYTFGSGTRLTVV.

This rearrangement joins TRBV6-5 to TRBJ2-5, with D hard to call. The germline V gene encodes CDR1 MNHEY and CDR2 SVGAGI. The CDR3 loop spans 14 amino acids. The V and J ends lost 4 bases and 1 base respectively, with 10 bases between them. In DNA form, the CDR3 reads TGTGCCAGCAGTTCGACCGGCGCCCAAGAGACCCAGTACTTC. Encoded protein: CASSSTGAQETQYF.

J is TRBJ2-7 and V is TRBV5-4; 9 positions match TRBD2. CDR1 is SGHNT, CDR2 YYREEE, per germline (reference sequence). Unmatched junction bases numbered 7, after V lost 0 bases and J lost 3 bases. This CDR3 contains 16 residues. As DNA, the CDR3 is TGTGCCAGCAGCTTGGGGGCTAGCGGGAACGGCTACGAGCAGTACTTC. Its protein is CASSLGASGNGYEQYF.

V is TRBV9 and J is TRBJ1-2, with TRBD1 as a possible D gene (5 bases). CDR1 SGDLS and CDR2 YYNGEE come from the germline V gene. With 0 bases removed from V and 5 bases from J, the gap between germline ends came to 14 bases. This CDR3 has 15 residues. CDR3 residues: CASSVAGLQVYGYTF. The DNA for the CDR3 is TGTGCCAGCAGCGTAGCGGGACTTCAGGTTTATGGCTACACCTTC.

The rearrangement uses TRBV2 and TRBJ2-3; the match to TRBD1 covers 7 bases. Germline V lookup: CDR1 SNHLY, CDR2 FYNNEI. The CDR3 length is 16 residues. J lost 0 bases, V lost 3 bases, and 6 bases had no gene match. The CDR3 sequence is CASSDGQDHSTDTQYF. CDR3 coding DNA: TGTGCCAGCAGTGACGGACAGGACCACAGCACAGATACGCAGTATTTT.

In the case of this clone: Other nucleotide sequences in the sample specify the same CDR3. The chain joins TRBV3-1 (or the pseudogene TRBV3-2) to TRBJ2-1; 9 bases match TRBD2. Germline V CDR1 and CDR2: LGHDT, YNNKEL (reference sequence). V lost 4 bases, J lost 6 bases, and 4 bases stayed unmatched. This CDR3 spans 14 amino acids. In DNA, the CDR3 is TGTGCCAGCAGCCCCAGGACTAGCGCCAATGAGCAGTTCTTC. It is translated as CASSPRTSANEQFF.

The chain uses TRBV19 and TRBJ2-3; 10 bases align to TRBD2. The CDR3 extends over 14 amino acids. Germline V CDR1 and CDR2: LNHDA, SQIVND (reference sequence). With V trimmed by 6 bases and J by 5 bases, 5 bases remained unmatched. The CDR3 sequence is CASSLAGAGDTQYF. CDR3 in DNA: TGTGCCAGTAGCCTAGCGGGAGCTGGAGATACGCAGTATTTT.

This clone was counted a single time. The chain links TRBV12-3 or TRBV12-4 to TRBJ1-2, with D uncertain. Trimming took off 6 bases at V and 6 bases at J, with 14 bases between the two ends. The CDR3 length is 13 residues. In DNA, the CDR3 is TGTGCCAGCAGCGCCCCCCCAGGCAATGGCTACACCTTC. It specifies CASSAPPGNGYTF.

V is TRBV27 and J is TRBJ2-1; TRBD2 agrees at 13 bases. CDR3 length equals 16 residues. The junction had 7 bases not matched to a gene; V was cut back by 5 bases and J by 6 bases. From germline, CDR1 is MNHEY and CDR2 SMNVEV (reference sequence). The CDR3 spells CASSPLGLAGVNEQFF. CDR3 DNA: TGTGCCAGCAGTCCATTAGGACTAGCGGGAGTCAATGAGCAGTTCTTC.

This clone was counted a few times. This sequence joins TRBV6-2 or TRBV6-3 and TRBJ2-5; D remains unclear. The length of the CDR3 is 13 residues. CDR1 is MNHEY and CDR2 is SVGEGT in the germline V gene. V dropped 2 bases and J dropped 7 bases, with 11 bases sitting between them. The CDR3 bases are TGTGCCAGCAGTTACCCTATGGTGGGGACCCAGTACTTC. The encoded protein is CASSYPMVGTQYF.

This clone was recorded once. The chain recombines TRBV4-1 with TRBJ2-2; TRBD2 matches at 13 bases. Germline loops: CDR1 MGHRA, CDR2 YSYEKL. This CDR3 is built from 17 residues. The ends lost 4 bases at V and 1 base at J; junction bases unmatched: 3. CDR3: CASSRTSGGVNTGELFF. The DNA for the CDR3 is TGCGCCAGCAGCCGTACTAGCGGGGGGGTGAACACCGGGGAGCTGTTTTTT.

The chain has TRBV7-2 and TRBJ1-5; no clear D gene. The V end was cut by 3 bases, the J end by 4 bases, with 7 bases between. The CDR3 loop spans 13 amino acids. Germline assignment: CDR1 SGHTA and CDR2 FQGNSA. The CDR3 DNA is TGTGCCAGCAGCTTTTGGGATAATCAGCCCCAGCATTTT. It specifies CASSFWDNQPQHF.

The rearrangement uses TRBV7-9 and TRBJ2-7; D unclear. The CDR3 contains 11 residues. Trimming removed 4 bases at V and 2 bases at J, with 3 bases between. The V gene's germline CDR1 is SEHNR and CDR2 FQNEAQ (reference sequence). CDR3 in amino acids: CASSSTYEQYF. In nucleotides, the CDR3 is TGTGCCAGCAGCTCAACCTACGAGCAGTACTTC.

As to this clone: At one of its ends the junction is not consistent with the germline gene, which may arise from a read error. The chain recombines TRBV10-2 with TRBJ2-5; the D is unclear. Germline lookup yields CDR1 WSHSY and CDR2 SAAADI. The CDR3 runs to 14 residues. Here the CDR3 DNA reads TGCGCCAGTAGTGCAACAATCCTGCAAGAGACCCAGTACTTC. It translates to CASSATILQETQYF.

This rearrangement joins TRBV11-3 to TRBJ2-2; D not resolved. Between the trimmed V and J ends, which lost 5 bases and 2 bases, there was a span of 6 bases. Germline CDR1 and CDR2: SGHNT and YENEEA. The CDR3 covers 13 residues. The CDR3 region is CASSRRNTGELFF. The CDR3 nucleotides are TGTGCCAGCAGCAGGAGAAACACCGGGGAGCTGTTTTTT.

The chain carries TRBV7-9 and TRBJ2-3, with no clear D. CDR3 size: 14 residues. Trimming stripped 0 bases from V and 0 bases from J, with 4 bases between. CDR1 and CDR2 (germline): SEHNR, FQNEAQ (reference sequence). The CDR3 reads CASSLALSTDTQYF. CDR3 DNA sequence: TGTGCCAGCAGCTTAGCCCTCAGCACAGATACGCAGTATTTT.

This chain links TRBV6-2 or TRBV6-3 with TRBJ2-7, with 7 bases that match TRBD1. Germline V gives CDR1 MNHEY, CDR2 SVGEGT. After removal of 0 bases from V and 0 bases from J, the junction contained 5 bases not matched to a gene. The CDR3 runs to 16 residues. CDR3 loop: CASSYSVTGISYEQYF. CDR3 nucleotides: TGTGCCAGCAGTTACTCGGTGACAGGGATCTCCTACGAGCAGTACTTC.

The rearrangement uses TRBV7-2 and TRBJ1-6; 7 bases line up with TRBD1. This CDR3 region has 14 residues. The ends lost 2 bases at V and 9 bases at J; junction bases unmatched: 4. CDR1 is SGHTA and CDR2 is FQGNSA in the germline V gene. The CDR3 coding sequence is TGTGCCAGCAGCTTACAGGGGGTGAGTTCACCCCTCCACTTT. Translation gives CASSLQGVSSPLHF.

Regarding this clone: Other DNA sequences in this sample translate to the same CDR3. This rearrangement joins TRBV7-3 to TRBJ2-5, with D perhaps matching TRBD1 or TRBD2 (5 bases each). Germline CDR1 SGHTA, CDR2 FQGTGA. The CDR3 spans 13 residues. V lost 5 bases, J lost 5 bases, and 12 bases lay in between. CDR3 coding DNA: TGTGCCAGCAGCCTTAGCAGGGAGGAGACCCAGTACTTC. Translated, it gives CASSLSREETQYF.

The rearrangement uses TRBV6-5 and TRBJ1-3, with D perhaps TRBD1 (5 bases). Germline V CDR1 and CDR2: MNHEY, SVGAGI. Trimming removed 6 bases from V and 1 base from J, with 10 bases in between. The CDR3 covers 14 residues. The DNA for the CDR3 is TGTGCCAGCAGCGCCGGGGGATCTGGAAACACCATATATTTT. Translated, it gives CASSAGGSGNTIYF.

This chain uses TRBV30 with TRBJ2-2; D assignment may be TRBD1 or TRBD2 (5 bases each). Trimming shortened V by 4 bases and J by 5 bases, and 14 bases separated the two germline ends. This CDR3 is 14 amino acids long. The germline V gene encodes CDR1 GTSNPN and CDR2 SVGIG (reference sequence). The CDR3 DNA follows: TGTGCCTGGACCCTCGGGGCTTGGACCGGGGAGCTGTTTTTT. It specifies CAWTLGAWTGELFF.

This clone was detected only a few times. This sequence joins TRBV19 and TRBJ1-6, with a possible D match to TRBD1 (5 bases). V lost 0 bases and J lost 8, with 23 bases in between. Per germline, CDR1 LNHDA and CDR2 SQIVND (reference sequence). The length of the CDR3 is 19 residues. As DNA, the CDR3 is TGTGCCAGTAGTATAGATTATTCGCCAGGGCCCGGCGTGGATTCACCCCTCCACTTT. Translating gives CASSIDYSPGPGVDSPLHF.

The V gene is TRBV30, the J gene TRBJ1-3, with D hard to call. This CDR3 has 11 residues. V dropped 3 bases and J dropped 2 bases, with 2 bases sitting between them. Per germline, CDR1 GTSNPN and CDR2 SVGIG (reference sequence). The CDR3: CAWRAGNTIYF. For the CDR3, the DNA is TGTGCCTGGAGGGCTGGAAACACCATATATTTT.